Here is one T cell receptor beta chain with its context. This sample was taken from a study of Ad26.COV2.S vaccination and SARS-CoV-2 variants. Treatment here: approximately 18 received Ad26.COV2.S at low or high dose, single or two shots; about 5 received placebo; per-sample allocation not given. Collection of samples fell on day 63 after the first vaccine or placebo injection. Profiled with immunoSEQ multiplex PCR; TCRdb holds only in-frame clones, not every one. The repertoire holds approximately 360,000 clones, with under 90% as singletons. This sequence was found in a person between 18 and 65 years old who received the Ad26.COV2.S COVID-19 vaccine or a placebo. The source material was peripheral blood, sampled in a trial of Ad26.COV2.S vaccine versus placebo.

The CDR3 is CASSLVLTSYEQYF. The CDR3 region has the DNA TGTGCCAGCAGCTTAGTACTTACCTCCTACGAGCAGTACTTC. The rearrangement uses TRBV11-2 and TRBJ2-7; D gene uncertain. V lost 1 base and J lost 0, with 7 bases in between. From germline, CDR1 is SGHAT and CDR2 FQNNGV. This CDR3 spans 14 amino acids.